The 30 T cell receptor beta chains presented below share a single source sample, sequenced in a study of blood T cell repertoires in COVID-19. Libraries were prepared by immunoSEQ multiplex PCR; TCRdb keeps only in-frame clonotypes and omits some of them. The sample carries 200,000 to 250,000 clones, 83% recorded once. Sequencing used peripheral blood. All receptors come from a man aged 45-60 years with active or convalescent COVID-19.

The chain links TRBV18 to TRBJ1-2, with D possibly matching TRBD1 (5 bases). CDR3 size: 16 residues. V lost 6 bases, J lost 2 bases, and 19 bases lay in between. Germline CDR1 KGHSH, CDR2 LQKENI. CDR3 coding DNA: TGTGCCAGCTCGCCTACCGCTCTCAGGGTAAACTATGGCTACACCTTC. Amino acid sequence: CASSPTALRVNYGYTF. Full variable domain (outside the CDR3, taken from reference TRBV18 and TRBJ1-2): NAGVMQNPRHLVRRRGQEARLRCSPMKGHSHVYWYRQLPEEGLKFMVYLQKENIIDESGMPKERFSAEFPKEGPSILRIQQVVRGDSAAYFCASSPTALRVNYGYTFGSGTRLTVV.

The rearrangement uses TRBV5-1 and TRBJ1-4; no clear D gene. V was shortened by 0 bases and J by 8 bases, with 14 bases between the two germline ends. The CDR3 spans 15 residues. Germline V gives CDR1 SGHRS, CDR2 YFSETQ. CDR3 DNA sequence: TGCGCCAGCAGCTTGGCGGCAGGCCTTGGGGAAAAACTGTTTTTT. Translation gives CASSLAAGLGEKLFF.

The chain joins TRBV7-2 to TRBJ1-2; 8 positions match TRBD1. The V and J ends lost 2 bases and 6 bases, in that order; junction bases with no gene match: 8. The CDR3 is 15 residues long. Germline V gives CDR1 SGHTA, CDR2 FQGNSA. CDR3 DNA sequence: TGTGCCAGCAGCTTATTCGGACAGGGAGAAAATGGCTACACCTTC. Translating gives CASSLFGQGENGYTF.

The J gene is TRBJ1-3, the V gene TRBV18, with 11 bases that match TRBD1. The V gene's germline CDR1 is KGHSH and CDR2 LQKENI. J was trimmed by 3 bases and V by 1 base; bases with no gene match: 5. The CDR3 is 17 residues long. The chain's CDR3 is CASSPLRTGGFGNTIYF. The DNA for the CDR3 is TGTGCCAGCTCACCACTACGGACAGGGGGCTTTGGAAACACCATATATTTT. The full variable domain, completed using reference TRBV18 and TRBJ1-3, is NAGVMQNPRHLVRRRGQEARLRCSPMKGHSHVYWYRQLPEEGLKFMVYLQKENIIDESGMPKERFSAEFPKEGPSILRIQQVVRGDSAAYFCASSPLRTGGFGNTIYFGEGSWLTVV.

This chain connects TRBV5-5 to TRBJ2-5; D may be TRBD1 (5 bases). This CDR3 contains 14 residues. The V and J ends lost 1 base and 4 bases respectively, with 11 bases between them. CDR1 is SGHKS and CDR2 is YYEKEE in the germline V gene (reference sequence). The CDR3 protein is CASSLLHRSETQYF. CDR3 nucleotides: TGTGCCAGCAGCTTGTTACACAGGTCAGAGACCCAGTACTTC.

The V call is TRBV27, the J call TRBJ1-1; D is unclear. Trimming stripped 1 base from V and 4 bases from J, with 13 bases between. Germline V gene data show CDR1 as MNHEY and CDR2 as SMNVEV (reference sequence). The CDR3 is 15 residues long. CDR3 sequence (DNA): TGTGCCAGCAGTTTATATGGGTGGGGAGGCACTGAAGCTTTCTTT. It yields the protein CASSLYGWGGTEAFF.

This chain joins TRBV7-8 and TRBJ2-7; TRBD2 matches at 7 bases. This CDR3 contains 17 residues. Germline V gene lookup returns CDR1 SGHVS and CDR2 FQNEAQ. V lost 7 bases, J lost 7 bases, and 22 bases stayed unmatched. CDR3 protein: CASNLPAGWGGKGEQYF. The CDR3 DNA follows: TGTGCCAGCAATTTACCGGCGGGATGGGGGGGAAAAGGAGAGCAGTACTTC. Based on the CDR3 plus reference TRBV7-8 and TRBJ2-7, the full variable domain is GAGVSQSPRYKVAKRGQDVALRCDPISGHVSLFWYQQALGQGPEFLTYFQNEAQLDKSGLPSDRFFAERPEGSVSTLKIQRTQQEDSAVYLCASNLPAGWGGKGEQYFGPGTRLTVT.

The chain recombines TRBV9 with TRBJ1-1; TRBD1 might be the D (5 bases). The CDR3 has 15 residues. Germline V gives CDR1 SGDLS, CDR2 YYNGEE. Trimming pared 4 bases from V and 3 bases from J, leaving 16 bases between. In DNA, the CDR3 is TGTGCCAGCAGCTCCTCTCGGGGGGTTGACACTGAAGCTTTCTTT. Translation: CASSSSRGVDTEAFF.

The genes are TRBV9 and TRBJ2-3; 8 bases fit TRBD2. The CDR3 is 14 residues long. The V gene's germline CDR1 is SGDLS and CDR2 YYNGEE. Trimming took 6 bases from V and 2 from J; bases not matched to a gene: 5. Written as DNA, the CDR3 is TGTGCCAGCAAAACGGGAGGGCCCACAGATACGCAGTATTTT. This gives the protein CASKTGGPTDTQYF.

The chain couples TRBV14 to TRBJ1-6; tentative D call: TRBD1 (5 bases). The CDR3 covers 17 residues. Germline V gives CDR1 SGHDN, CDR2 FVKESK. Deletions cut 4 bases from V and 3 bases from J, with 16 bases between. The CDR3: CASSRYKGNYYNSPLHF. CDR3 nucleotide sequence: TGTGCCAGCAGCCGATACAAGGGGAACTACTATAATTCACCCCTCCACTTT.

CDR3 residues: CASSLSGTNQPQHF. CDR3 nucleotides: TGCGCCAGCAGCTTGTCAGGTACGAATCAGCCCCAGCATTTT. The chain recombines TRBV5-1 with TRBJ1-5; D is uncertain. V was pared by 1 base and J by 4 bases, with 9 bases between. Germline CDR1 is SGHRS and CDR2 is YFSETQ. CDR3 length: 14 amino acids.

The gene calls are TRBV28 and TRBJ1-4; D gene uncertain. The germline V gene encodes CDR1 MDHEN and CDR2 SYDVKM. The CDR3 consists of 13 residues. Trimming left V 7 bases short and J 0 bases short, with 6 bases between. CDR3 in amino acids: CASNPTTNEKLFF. CDR3 DNA: TGTGCCAGCAACCCTACAACTAATGAAAAACTGTTTTTT. Full variable domain (rest looked up from reference TRBV28 and TRBJ1-4): DVKVTQSSRYLVKRTGEKVFLECVQDMDHENMFWYRQDPGLGLRLIYFSYDVKMKEKGDIPEGYSVSREKKERFSLILESASTNQTSMYLCASNPTTNEKLFFGSGTQLSVL.

The chain uses TRBV4-1 and TRBJ1-2, with 8 bases that match TRBD1. V was pared by 3 bases and J by 1 base, with 10 bases of the junction left unmatched. Germline assignment: CDR1 MGHRA and CDR2 YSYEKL. The CDR3 has 17 amino acids. CDR3 residues: CASSQPKDRADNYGYTF. Written as DNA, the CDR3 is TGCGCCAGCAGCCAGCCGAAGGACAGGGCTGATAACTATGGCTACACCTTC.

The rearrangement uses TRBV7-9 and TRBJ1-2; D possibly corresponds to TRBD1 (5 bases). Germline loops: CDR1 SEHNR, CDR2 FQNEAQ (reference sequence). Trimming pared 2 bases from V and 2 bases from J, leaving 9 bases between. The CDR3 extends over 14 amino acids. CDR3 DNA sequence: TGTGCCAGCAGCTTAACAGGTGTGAACTATGGCTACACCTTC. Translated: CASSLTGVNYGYTF.

The chain joins TRBV7-9 to TRBJ1-3; D ambiguous. CDR1 and CDR2 (germline): SEHNR, FQNEAQ (reference sequence). This CDR3 region has 13 residues. V was clipped by 4 bases and J by 4 bases, with 8 bases between them. The chain's CDR3 is CASSSKSGNTIYF. DNA for the CDR3: TGTGCCAGCAGCTCTAAGTCCGGAAACACCATATATTTT.

This clone was detected a few times. The chain joins TRBV27 to TRBJ2-7; TRBD1 agrees at 11 bases. Germline V lookup: CDR1 MNHEY, CDR2 SMNVEV (reference sequence). The CDR3 is made up of 17 amino acids. The V segment lost 6 bases and the J segment 0 bases; nucleotides outside the gene matches: 10. CDR3 DNA sequence: TGTGCCAGCAGCTTTAGAGGGACAGGGGGGAGCTCCTACGAGCAGTACTTC. Amino acids: CASSFRGTGGSSYEQYF.

J is TRBJ1-1 and V is TRBV30; D uncertain. The CDR3 has 13 residues. Trimming stripped 7 bases from V and 0 bases from J, with 12 bases between. Germline V gene lookup returns CDR1 GTSNPN and CDR2 SVGIG (reference sequence). The CDR3 DNA reads as TGTGCCTCCGGAGAGGTTCTGAACACTGAAGCTTTCTTT. It specifies CASGEVLNTEAFF. The whole variable domain, remainder taken from reference TRBV30 and TRBJ1-1, is SQTIHQWPATLVQPVGSPLSLECTVEGTSNPNLYWYRQAAGRGLQLLFYSVGIGQISSEVPQNLSASRPQDRQFILSSKKLLLSDSGFYLCASGEVLNTEAFFGQGTRLTVV.

The chain has TRBV29-1 and TRBJ1-2; no reliable D call. Germline-derived CDR1 and CDR2 are SQVTM and ANQGSEA. Trimming pared 6 bases from V and 2 bases from J, leaving 10 bases between. The CDR3 is made up of 12 amino acids. The CDR3 is CSVSPGNYGYTF. DNA for the CDR3: TGCAGCGTATCCCCGGGGAACTATGGCTACACCTTC.

This chain links TRBV7-6 with TRBJ2-2, with TRBD1 identical over 7 bases. With V trimmed by 3 bases and J by 5 bases, 3 bases remained unmatched. Per the germline V gene, CDR1 is SGHVS and CDR2 is FNYEAQ. The CDR3 covers 14 residues. CDR3 sequence (DNA): TGTGCCAGCAGCTTTGAGGGGGCGACCGGGGAGCTGTTTTTT. Translating gives CASSFEGATGELFF. Full variable domain (missing parts from reference TRBV7-6 and TRBJ2-2): GAGVSQSPRYKVTKRGQDVALRCDPISGHVSLYWYRQALGQGPEFLTYFNYEAQQDKSGLPNDRFSAERPEGSISTLTIQRTEQRDSAMYRCASSFEGATGELFFGEGSRLTVL.

This chain connects TRBV5-4 to TRBJ1-1; D call uncertain. Trimming cost V 4 bases and J 1 base, with 14 bases left between them. The CDR3 is made up of 15 amino acids. The germline V gene encodes CDR1 SGHNT and CDR2 YYREEE (reference sequence). The CDR3 sequence: CASSPPDLPNTEAFF. The CDR3 DNA is TGTGCCAGCAGCCCCCCGGACTTACCGAACACTGAAGCTTTCTTT.

The gene calls are TRBV7-9 and TRBJ2-2; 8 positions match TRBD1. With V trimmed by 2 bases and J by 6 bases, 5 bases remained unmatched. This CDR3 contains 15 residues. The germline V gene encodes CDR1 SEHNR and CDR2 FQNEAQ (reference sequence). DNA of the CDR3: TGTGCCAGCAGCTTATTAGGACAGGGACCCGGGGAGCTGTTTTTT. Protein: CASSLLGQGPGELFF.

The rearrangement joins TRBV4-1 to TRBJ1-4; 7 bases are shared with TRBD1. Trimming took 5 bases from V and 5 from J; bases not matched to a gene: 8. Germline CDR1 reads MGHRA; CDR2 reads YSYEKL. The CDR3 spans 15 residues. Written as DNA, the CDR3 is TGCGCCAGCAGCTATAGGGACAGCTTAAATGAAAAACTGTTTTTT. Its translation: CASSYRDSLNEKLFF.

This chain links TRBV27 with TRBJ1-5; 8 nucleotides line up with TRBD1. With 3 bases clipped from V and 9 bases from J, the junction kept 10 bases outside the gene matches. The CDR3 length is 15 residues. Germline CDR1 MNHEY, CDR2 SMNVEV (reference sequence). This CDR3 is CASSLLGTGKSPQHF. Written as DNA, the CDR3 is TGTGCCAGCAGTTTGTTAGGGACAGGTAAATCGCCCCAGCATTTT.

The chain is built from TRBV11-2 and TRBJ1-6; 9 nucleotides match TRBD1. Germline loops: CDR1 SGHAT, CDR2 FQNNGV. This CDR3 is built from 17 residues. With V trimmed by 4 bases and J by 7 bases, 11 bases remained unmatched. CDR3 amino acids: CASSSQGGTGLNSPLHF. The CDR3, as DNA: TGTGCCAGCAGCTCCCAGGGGGGGACAGGGCTCAATTCACCCCTCCACTTT.

This clone was seen a few times. The chain carries TRBV6-5 and TRBJ2-1; D unresolved. Trimming took 2 bases from V and 7 from J, leaving 9 bases between them. Germline CDR1 MNHEY, CDR2 SVGAGI. The length of the CDR3 is 13 residues. The CDR3 region has the DNA TGTGCCAGCAGTTACGCACAGAAAAATGAGCAGTTCTTC. Translated, it gives CASSYAQKNEQFF.

The chain links TRBV11-2 to TRBJ1-1; D not certain. The CDR3 consists of 12 residues. Germline V gene data show CDR1 as SGHAT and CDR2 as FQNNGV. V lost 5 bases to trimming and J lost 7 bases, with 11 bases between them. This CDR3 is CASSTIRSEAFF. In nucleotides, the CDR3 is TGTGCCAGCAGCACAATCAGAAGTGAAGCTTTCTTT.

This clone was counted a few times. The chain couples TRBV19 to TRBJ1-4, with D possibly matching TRBD1 (5 bases). Germline assignment: CDR1 LNHDA and CDR2 SQIVND (reference sequence). This CDR3 comprises 14 residues. The V end lost 4 bases, the J end lost 6 bases, and 12 bases lay between the germline ends. The CDR3 is CASSTGFLDEKLFF. In nucleotides, the CDR3 is TGTGCCAGTAGTACAGGGTTTTTGGATGAAAAACTGTTTTTT.

The J gene is TRBJ2-7, the V gene TRBV15, with 9 bases identical to TRBD1. The CDR3 runs 15 residues. V shed 6 bases and J 2 bases; nucleotides not matched to a gene: 8. Germline assignment: CDR1 LNHNV and CDR2 YYDKDF (reference sequence). CDR3 nucleotide sequence: TGTGCCACCAGAAGAAACAGGGGGCCAACCTACGAGCAGTACTTC. It specifies CATRRNRGPTYEQYF.

The rearrangement joins TRBV20-1 to TRBJ2-3; D unresolved. The CDR3 totals 11 residues. V shed 2 bases and J shed 8 bases, with 8 bases lying between them. Germline-derived CDR1 and CDR2 are DFQATT and SNEGSKA (reference sequence). The CDR3 loop is CSARRDPTQYF. Written as DNA, the CDR3 is TGCAGTGCTAGAAGAGATCCTACGCAGTATTTT.

This chain links TRBV4-1 with TRBJ2-2; D might be TRBD2 (5 bases). The length of the CDR3 is 13 residues. The germline V and J ends were trimmed by 3 bases and 6 bases, with 8 bases remaining between them. The germline gives CDR1 MGHRA, CDR2 YSYEKL. The CDR3 DNA reads as TGCGCCAGCAGCCAGGAGGCCCCCGGGGAGCTGTTTTTT. It yields the protein CASSQEAPGELFF.